This T cell receptor beta chain was sequenced for a study of T cells in Graves' hyperthyroidism and ophthalmopathy (dated 2019 in TCRdb). A note on the overall study: TCR V-J signatures able to tell the groups apart were searched for in a discovery cohort of 90 to 100 patients, of whom 40 to 45 had Graves' ophthalmopathy and roughly 59 had stable Graves' hyperthyroidism. Following sampling, methimazole starting at 30 mg daily was given to hyperthyroidism patients, and high-dose intravenous methylprednisolone was given to ophthalmopathy patients. The roughly 94 discovery patients were randomly split 7:3 into training and test sets. TCR Vbeta CDR3 sequencing of approximately 140 peripheral blood samples (43 ophthalmopathy, 70 to 85 hyperthyroidism and roughly 17 progressor patients) is reported in the paper. Whether ophthalmopathy could be predicted prospectively was tested in an independent validation cohort made up of 18 to 20 hyperthyroidism patients plus 17 patients who later progressed to ophthalmopathy. The study also compared thyroid tissue and blood T-cell repertoires from more than 5 Graves' hyperthyroidism patients.

Stable Graves' hyperthyroidism was defined as no progression to ophthalmopathy during 18 months of follow-up. Hyperthyroidism patients were aged 18 to 65 years and newly diagnosed, with disease duration of less than 2 months. Exclusion was applied to patients with uncontrolled infections, other autoimmune diseases, pregnancy or lactation. Diagnoses were based on clinical symptoms, serum thyroxine and TRAb, thyroid ultrasound and orbital computed tomography. Total RNA was extracted using Trizol reagent, and RNA quality was assessed on an Agilent 2100 Bioanalyzer. Findings and caveats that apply to the study as a whole: Blood samples also contained most of the expanded thyroid clonotypes (frequency above 0.001), which suggests that blood repertoires may reflect thyroid immune responses. In cross-validation, a model built on a 13 V-J signature told ophthalmopathy apart from stable hyperthyroidism with 87.88% sensitivity and around 83% specificity, and in testing the same model reached 80%/75%. During validation, the model predicted progression to ophthalmopathy a median of about 6.5 months ahead of onset, with 70.59% sensitivity and almost 75% specificity. Sample size was not statistically predetermined, and investigators were not blinded to group allocation.

Measured from the cysteine to the phenylalanine, the CDR3 is 13 residues long. Left in the record is the CDR3 DNA by itself, 39 bases read in frame from the first base. Via the germline V gene, CDR1 is SQVTM and CDR2 ANQGSEA. V and J lose 2 bases and 1 base, and a span of 8 bases separates them. TCR beta CDR3 regions were amplified from RNA transcripts. A first-round RT-PCR of the TCR CDR3 used the HTBI primer set with the Qiagen OneStep RT-PCR kit. Libraries were constructed in a second round of multiplex PCR, after which size selection and purification were performed. Libraries were sequenced paired-end with 100 bp reads on an Illumina HiSeq2000. In the original analysis: Raw data were processed with SOAPnuke, discarding reads with adapters, uncalled bases, mean Phred below 15, or no exact constant-primer or identifier match. COPE v1.2.5 was used to merge high-quality paired reads, and clonotypes were defined as unique nucleotide sequences. MiTCR v1.1 was used to align the clonotypes against IMGT TRBV, TRBD and TRBJ reference segments. The analysis was restricted to V-J combinations with a frequency above 0.0001, which together covered 99.2% of the repertoires. The TCS score was defined as F50 (clonal expansion) divided by E x V (chaos), with BLOSUM62-based TCRdist calculated between CDR3 peptides within each V-J. Welch's t-statistics and random forest reduced around 550 V-J features to around 14, which were used in a naive Bayes classifier (R e1071). TCRdb redid the processing of the public reads, applying fastp at Q25 and MiXCR, and retained in-frame beta chains. Merged by CDR3 protein, the rows form single entries marked with the most common genes and DNA. These V and J calls rely on TCRdb rather than the paper's analysis. The sample contains 560,000 or so distinct CDR3 sequences, around 42% of them found a single time. Of the sample, 8% to 8.5% falls within the top ten clones.

This clonotype was observed many times. The antigen it binds to is not known. Within one base of it there is no much larger clone, and no base qualities were kept. Sequences were obtained from peripheral blood or thyroid tissue (not recorded which). The TCR originated in a woman between 18 and 29 years old with Graves' hyperthyroidism. Donor details come from another sample of the same person, matched by shared clones. The chain links TRBV29-1 with TRBJ1-1, with no confidently assigned D gene. In nucleotides, the sequence is TGCAGCGTTGAAATTGGGCCGAACACTGAAGCTTTCTTT. It translates as CSVEIGPNTEAFF.